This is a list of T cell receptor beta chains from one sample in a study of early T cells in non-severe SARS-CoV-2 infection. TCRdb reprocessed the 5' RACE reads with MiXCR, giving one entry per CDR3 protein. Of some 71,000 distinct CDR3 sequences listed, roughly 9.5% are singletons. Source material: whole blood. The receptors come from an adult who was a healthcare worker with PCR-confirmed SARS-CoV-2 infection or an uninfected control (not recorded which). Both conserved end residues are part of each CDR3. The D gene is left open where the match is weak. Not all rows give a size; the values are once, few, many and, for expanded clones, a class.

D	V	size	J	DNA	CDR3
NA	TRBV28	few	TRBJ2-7	TGTGCCAGCAGTTTAGCCAGGGGAGGGTACGAGCAGTACTTC	CASSLARGGYEQYF
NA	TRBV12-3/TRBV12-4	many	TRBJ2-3	TGTGCCAGCAGCCTATTGGTCCTCACAGATACGCAGTATTTT	CASSLLVLTDTQYF
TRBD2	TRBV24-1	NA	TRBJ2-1	TGTGCCACCAGTGGCTTCGGGACTAGCGGGGGGTTACTTCTCAATGAGCAGTTCTTC	CATSGFGTSGGLLLNEQFF
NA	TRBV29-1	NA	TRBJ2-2	TGCAGCGTTGAAGTGGGGCGGCTGCCCACCGGGGAGCTGTTTTTT	CSVEVGRLPTGELFF
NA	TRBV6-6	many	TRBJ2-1	TGTGCCAGCAGGAATGGAGGGCCCCCCTCCTACAATGAGCAGTTCTTC	CASRNGGPPSYNEQFF
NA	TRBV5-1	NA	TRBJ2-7	TGCGCCAGCAGCTTGGTAATCGAGGGCCGGGAGCAGTACTTC	CASSLVIEGREQYF
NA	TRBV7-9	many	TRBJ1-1	TGTGCCAGCAGCAGAACCCTAGAAGCTTTCTTT	CASSRTLEAFF
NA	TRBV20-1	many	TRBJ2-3	TGCAGTGCTAGGGGGAGTCCCTCCTTGGCCGATACGCAGTATTTT	CSARGSPSLADTQYF
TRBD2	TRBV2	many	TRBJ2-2	TGTGCCAGCAGCTTAGCGGGAGGGGACACCGGGGAGCTGTTTTTT	CASSLAGGDTGELFF
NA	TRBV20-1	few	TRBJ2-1	TGCAGGCCCAGCTCCTACAATGAGCAGTTCTTC	CRPSSYNEQFF
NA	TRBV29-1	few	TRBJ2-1	TGCAGCGTGGGGATAGCCCACAATGAGCAGTTCTTC	CSVGIAHNEQFF
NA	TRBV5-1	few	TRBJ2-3	TGCGCCAGCGGGCGGGACACCTCAGAGGCAGATACGCAGTATTTT	CASGRDTSEADTQYF
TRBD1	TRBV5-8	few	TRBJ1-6	TGTGCCAGCAGCCTAAGACAGGGCGGGAATTCACCCCTCCACTTT	CASSLRQGGNSPLHF
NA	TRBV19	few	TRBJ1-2	TGTGCCAGTAGTCTCCTCGGGACTAACTATGGCTACACCTTC	CASSLLGTNYGYTF
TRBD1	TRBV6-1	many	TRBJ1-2	TGTGCCAGCAGTGAGACAGGGTATACCTATGGCTACACCTTC	CASSETGYTYGYTF
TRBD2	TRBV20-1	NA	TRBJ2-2	TGCAGTGCTAGGACTAGCGTGAGGGGGGAGCTGTTTTTT	CSARTSVRGELFF